This T cell receptor (beta chain) comes out of a study of cytomegalovirus exposure and HLA in healthy donors. The PCR was carried out with 60 Vbeta primers and 13 Jbeta primers. TCRdb's table, derived via immunoSEQ multiplex PCR, lists solely in-frame clones and lacks some. The data hold 150,000 to 200,000 clones, with roughly 80% observed a single time. The origin of this receptor is a boy aged 2 to 10 in good health and CMV-seronegative. The sequenced material came from PBMCs.

The CDR3 region has the DNA TGTGCCAGCAGTGGCCCCTCACTATCCTACAATGAGCAGTTCTTC. The encoded protein is CASSGPSLSYNEQFF. The chain uses TRBV6-1 and TRBJ2-1; D uncertain. The ends were cut back, 4 bases at V and 1 base at J, with 11 bases in the middle. This CDR3 has 15 amino acids. From germline, CDR1 is MNHNS and CDR2 SASEGT.